This entry concerns a single TCR beta chain. Trimming took 5 bases from V and 13 from J; bases not matched to a gene: 8. This CDR3 has 13 amino acids. This sample stems from a study of blood T cell repertoires in COVID-19. Assay: immunoSEQ multiplex PCR; the TCRdb copy retains only in-frame clones and omits some. In the table there are hundreds of thousands of clones, around 88% of which are singletons. The sequenced sample was peripheral blood. The sequence was collected from a woman aged 25 to 39 who had recovered from COVID-19. The J gene is TRBJ1-6, the V gene TRBV12-3 or TRBV12-4; 7 nucleotides align to TRBD1. The CDR3 sequence is CASSPGQMSPLHF. The DNA for the CDR3 is TGTGCCAGCAGTCCGGGACAGATGAGCCCCCTCCACTTT.